The clone carrying this TCR beta chain was seen at least ten times. Its specificity is unknown. CDR1 is SGHRS and CDR2 is YFSETQ in the germline V gene. CDR3 length: 14 residues. Trimming shortened V by 1 base and J by 4 bases, and 9 bases separated the two germline ends. These data belong to a study of CD8 T cells in ankylosing spondylitis. Study outcomes and limitations: The authors found the disease-linked clones to be CD8+ and relatively rare in peripheral blood. Some of the motif variants had earlier been found in reactive arthritis patients' fluid and blood. A TCR beta motif of roughly 8 highly homologous variants seemed to mark ankylosing spondylitis blood.

TCRdb called the 5' RACE reads again in MiXCR, with one record for every CDR3 protein. The sample lists 130,000 or so distinct CDR3 sequences; about 6.4% were seen once. This TCR was sampled from a male donor with ankylosing spondylitis or in good health (not recorded which). Material: blood, either unsorted or a sorted T cell fraction (not recorded which). The chain combines TRBV5-1 with TRBJ2-1; maybe TRBD1 (6 bases). CDR3 in DNA: TGCGCCAGCAGCTTGCAGGACAGTTACAATGAGCAGTTCTTC. Its translation: CASSLQDSYNEQFF. Complete variable domain (other parts from reference TRBV5-1 and TRBJ2-1): KAGVTQTPRYLIKTRGQQVTLSCSPISGHRSVSWYQQTPGQGLQFLFEYFSETQRNKGNFPGRFSGRQFSNSRSEMNVSTLELGDSALYLCASSLQDSYNEQFFGPGTRLTVL.